This T cell receptor (beta chain) emerged from a study of regulatory T cells in long-lasting Graves disease. At the level of the study: Over 5 years on antithyroid drugs plus positive TSH receptor antibodies marked Graves' disease as persistent. Regarding the study as a whole: Persistent disease was characterized by preferential usage of TRBV28, TRBJ1-2 and TRBJ2-5. The persistent group shared 2,500 to 3,000 public clonotypes, more than the approximately 890 shared by new patients.

The CDR3 is 12 residues long. Germline values: CDR1 DFQATT, CDR2 SNEGSKA (reference sequence). Trimming stripped 4 bases from V and 0 bases from J, with 7 bases between. In building TCR beta libraries, iRepertoire HTBI primers were used together with Arm-PCR of CDR3 regions. TCRdb reprocessed the multiplex PCR reads via MiXCR and lists one record per CDR3 protein. Of about 340,000 distinct CDR3 sequences listed, roughly a fifth are singletons. In this sample, this clonotype turned up many times. The antigen is undetermined. This sample's time point: persistent/refractory GD, antithyroid drugs over 5 years with positive TRAb. Isolated PBMC RNA provided the starting material for the TCR library. In each case, Graves' disease was diagnosed per American Thyroid Association guidelines.

This specimen was peripheral blood mononuclear cells (PBMCs), taken when the disease was refractory, from a patient treated with antithyroid drugs. The chain couples TRBV20-1 to TRBJ2-7, with D possibly TRBD1 on 5 matching bases. The receptor was derived from a female donor with Graves disease. The CDR3 region is CSATRDSYEQYF. The CDR3 DNA sequence: TGCAGTGCTACCAGGGACTCCTACGAGCAGTACTTC.